The 28 T cell receptor beta chains listed next were all sequenced from one sample in a study of CD8+ T cells in alopecia areata. Sequencing relied on a cDNA template that was reverse transcribed from extracted RNA. The repertoire was sequenced with immunoSEQ multiplex PCR; TCRdb's copy has only in-frame clones and lacks some. The repertoire includes roughly 220,000 clones, just over 65% of them detected once, and 1% to 1.5% sits in the top ten. Described treatment: oral pan-JAK inhibitor, 5-10 mg twice daily. The sample here was CD4+ T cells sorted from blood, taken at approximately week 44, from a patient treated with tofacitinib. These receptors all come from a human donor with alopecia areata.

The CDR3 loop is CAYTGGNNSPLHF. The CDR3 DNA reads TGTGCCTACACAGGGGGCAATAATTCACCCCTCCACTTT. This chain links TRBV30 with TRBJ1-6, with 9 bases matching TRBD1. CDR3 size: 13 residues. Germline V gene sequence: CDR1 GTSNPN, CDR2 SVGIG (reference sequence). The trim removed 7 bases at V and 5 bases at J, leaving 3 bases unmatched.

The chain carries TRBV2 and TRBJ1-6; maybe TRBD1 (5 bases). The CDR3 extends over 13 amino acids. Germline V gene lookup returns CDR1 SNHLY and CDR2 FYNNEI. V was shortened by 6 bases and J by 10 bases, with 13 bases between the two germline ends. The CDR3 nucleotides read TGTGCCAGCAGACGCGGGACGGGATCACCCCTCCACTTT. Its protein product is CASRRGTGSPLHF.

J is TRBJ2-7 and V is TRBV10-3, with 9 bases identical to TRBD1. The V and J ends lost 6 bases and 8 bases, in that order; junction bases with no gene match: 11. The CDR3 covers 14 residues. Germline V gene lookup returns CDR1 ENHRY and CDR2 SYGVKD. The CDR3 nucleotides are TGTGCCATCAGCGCCGGGACAGGGATTCACCAGCAGTACTTC. Translated, it gives CAISAGTGIHQQYF.

The V gene is TRBV11-3, the J gene TRBJ2-2; TRBD2 is a possible D gene (5 bases). Germline V gene sequence: CDR1 SGHNT, CDR2 YENEEA. V gave up 5 bases and J gave up 5 bases, with 9 bases separating them. The CDR3 sequence is 13 residues long. CDR3 sequence (DNA): TGTGCCAGCAGCCCCACGGGGACCGGGGAGCTGTTTTTT. Amino acids: CASSPTGTGELFF.

This sequence joins TRBV29-1 and TRBJ2-7; D is possibly TRBD2 (6 bases). V was clipped by 6 bases and J by 2 bases, with 14 bases between them. CDR3 length equals 13 residues. CDR1 is SQVTM and CDR2 is ANQGSEA in the germline V gene. The DNA for the CDR3 is TGCAGCGTGGGGGGACGGTATACCTACGAGCAGTACTTC. Its translation: CSVGGRYTYEQYF.

The chain is built from TRBV30 and TRBJ1-4, with 7 bases identical to TRBD1. The CDR3 sequence is 18 residues long. Trimming removed 2 bases from V and 5 bases from J; junction bases left unmatched: 17. Per the germline V gene, CDR1 is GTSNPN and CDR2 is SVGIG (reference sequence). The DNA of the CDR3 is TGTGCCTGGAGTCCCCTCCGGTCCTCGCAGGGGGGAAATGAAAAACTGTTTTTT. As protein: CAWSPLRSSQGGNEKLFF.

This clone has a handful of counts. The chain recombines TRBV7-2 with TRBJ2-3; TRBD2 is a possible D gene (5 bases). CDR3 length: 16 amino acids. The ends were cut back, 5 bases at V and 5 bases at J, with 20 bases in the middle. The germline V gene has CDR1 SGHTA and CDR2 FQGNSA. In DNA form, the CDR3 reads TGTGCCAGCAGCCCGCGTTGGGCAGCGGTAGAAGATACGCAGTATTTT. This translates into CASSPRWAAVEDTQYF.

The chain combines TRBV29-1 with TRBJ1-1, with D unresolved. Germline V gene sequence: CDR1 SQVTM, CDR2 ANQGSEA. This CDR3 region has 10 residues. The V end was cut by 7 bases, the J end by 7 bases, with 10 bases between. The CDR3 here is CSAVTLEAFF. The CDR3 nucleotides read TGCAGCGCGGTCACCCTTGAAGCTTTCTTT.

The rearrangement links TRBV6-5 to TRBJ1-1; D remains ambiguous. Germline V gene lookup returns CDR1 MNHEY and CDR2 SVGAGI. The CDR3 is made up of 14 amino acids. Trimming stripped 0 bases from V and 1 base from J, with 6 bases between. The CDR3 loop reads CASSYSATNTEAFF. The CDR3 nucleotides read TGTGCCAGCAGTTACTCAGCGACGAACACTGAAGCTTTCTTT.

The chain has TRBV7-3 and TRBJ2-2; tentatively, D is TRBD2 (5 bases). The germline V gene encodes CDR1 SGHTA and CDR2 FQGTGA. The CDR3 totals 13 residues. V was clipped by 4 bases and J by 6 bases, with 9 bases between them. The CDR3 sequence is CASSSTRSGELFF. CDR3 in DNA: TGTGCCAGCAGCTCCACTAGATCCGGGGAGCTGTTTTTT.

V and J are TRBV30 and TRBJ2-3; 7 nucleotides align to TRBD1. The CDR3 is 15 amino acids. V shed 5 bases, J shed 1 base, and the junction held 9 bases outside the gene matches. Germline V gene data show CDR1 as GTSNPN and CDR2 as SVGIG (reference sequence). The CDR3 is CAWQGTAARTDTQYF. The DNA of the CDR3 is TGTGCCTGGCAGGGGACAGCAGCTCGCACAGATACGCAGTATTTT.

The J gene is TRBJ2-2, the V gene TRBV7-8; 7 positions match TRBD2. Trimming took 4 bases from V and 4 from J; bases not matched to a gene: 3. This CDR3 contains 14 residues. Germline V CDR1 and CDR2: SGHVS, FQNEAQ. The CDR3 DNA sequence: TGTGCCAGCAGCTACACTAGCGCCACCGGGGAGCTGTTTTTT. Translating gives CASSYTSATGELFF.

This clone appeared a few times. The CDR3, as DNA: TGTGCCAGCAGCTCGCTGACACGGAGTGAAGAGACCCAGTACTTC. It codes for CASSSLTRSEETQYF. The rearrangement uses TRBV5-5 and TRBJ2-5; D remains ambiguous. V was clipped by 3 bases and J by 3 bases, with 15 bases between them. The V gene's germline CDR1 is SGHKS and CDR2 YYEKEE (reference sequence). The CDR3 length is 15 residues.

The J gene is TRBJ1-5, the V gene TRBV6-6; a possible D gene is TRBD1 (5 bases). CDR1 MNHNY and CDR2 SVGAGI come from the germline V gene (reference sequence). V lost 5 bases to trimming and J lost 1 base, with 9 bases between them. The CDR3 length is 14 residues. CDR3 loop: CASSQGVSNQPQHF. The CDR3 DNA reads as TGTGCCAGCAGTCAGGGAGTGAGCAATCAGCCCCAGCATTTT.

This chain uses TRBV4-2 with TRBJ1-5; no firm D call. This CDR3 spans 15 amino acids. V lost 1 base to trimming and J lost 0 bases, with 7 bases between them. Germline V lookup: CDR1 LGHNA, CDR2 YNFKEQ. CDR3 protein: CASSQGQDSNQPQHF. CDR3 DNA: TGTGCCAGCAGCCAAGGGCAGGATAGCAATCAGCCCCAGCATTTT.

The V gene is TRBV5-6, the J gene TRBJ2-5; D not resolved. The CDR3 has 14 residues. Germline assignment: CDR1 SGHDT and CDR2 YYEEEE. V gave up 0 bases and J gave up 0 bases, with 6 bases separating them. The CDR3 region is CASSLVGDQETQYF. CDR3 DNA: TGTGCCAGCAGCTTGGTTGGGGACCAAGAGACCCAGTACTTC.

The chain is built from TRBV12-5 and TRBJ2-7, with 10 bases fitting TRBD1. The CDR3 is 13 residues long. J lost 4 bases, V lost 6 bases, and 3 bases had no gene match. The germline gives CDR1 LGHNT, CDR2 FRNRAP. CDR3 protein: CASGTDRGYEQYF. In nucleotides, the CDR3 is TGTGCTAGTGGGACGGACAGGGGGTACGAGCAGTACTTC. Full variable domain (rest looked up from reference TRBV12-5 and TRBJ2-7): DARVTQTPRHKVTEMGQEVTMRCQPILGHNTVFWYRQTMMQGLELLAYFRNRAPLDDSGMPKDRFSAEMPDATLATLKIQPSEPRDSAVYFCASGTDRGYEQYFGPGTRLTVT.

V and J are TRBV5-1 and TRBJ2-1; D is undetermined. This CDR3 has 15 amino acids. The germline V and J ends were trimmed by 0 bases and 0 bases, with 7 bases remaining between them. Germline V gene lookup returns CDR1 SGHRS and CDR2 YFSETQ. The chain's CDR3 is CASSLDIGSYNEQFF. The CDR3 bases are TGCGCCAGCAGCTTGGACATTGGCTCCTACAATGAGCAGTTCTTC.

The V and J genes are TRBV15 and TRBJ2-5; 8 bases are shared with TRBD2. The germline V gene encodes CDR1 LNHNV and CDR2 YYDKDF (reference sequence). CDR3 length: 16 residues. J lost 4 bases, V lost 6 bases, and 13 bases had no gene match. Here the CDR3 reads CATREGLAGRRETQYF. CDR3 sequence (DNA): TGTGCCACCAGAGAGGGATTAGCGGGGCGTCGAGAGACCCAGTACTTC.

This clone showed up just once. The rearrangement joins TRBV30 to TRBJ1-1, with 7 bases that match TRBD1. Unmatched junction bases numbered 7, after V lost 4 bases and J lost 5 bases. The CDR3 loop spans 13 amino acids. Germline CDR1 reads GTSNPN; CDR2 reads SVGIG (reference sequence). The CDR3 coding sequence is TGTGCCTGGACCTGGACAGGCGTGACTGAAGCTTTCTTT. Translating it yields CAWTWTGVTEAFF.

V is TRBV19 and J is TRBJ1-1; 8 bases line up with TRBD1. The CDR3 sequence is 13 residues long. Germline V gene lookup returns CDR1 LNHDA and CDR2 SQIVND (reference sequence). V lost 6 bases, J lost 4 bases, and 4 bases stayed unmatched. The CDR3: CASSNDRGTEAFF. The CDR3 DNA reads TGTGCCAGTAGCAATGACAGGGGCACTGAAGCTTTCTTT.

CDR3 residues: CSARAGSDEQYF. CDR3 DNA: TGCAGCGCGAGGGCAGGGTCGGACGAGCAGTACTTC. This chain uses TRBV29-1 with TRBJ2-7; D may be TRBD1 or TRBD2 (5 bases each). Germline CDR1 and CDR2: SQVTM and ANQGSEA. The CDR3 has 12 residues. Trimming left V 7 bases short and J 5 bases short, with 15 bases between.

This clone was seen a handful of times. The chain combines TRBV11-2 with TRBJ2-1, with unresolved D. CDR3 length: 12 amino acids. Germline V gene data show CDR1 as SGHAT and CDR2 as FQNNGV. V was trimmed by 5 bases and J by 7 bases, leaving 9 bases between them. CDR3 sequence: CASSTIWNEQFF. Written as DNA, the CDR3 is TGTGCCAGCAGCACTATATGGAATGAGCAGTTCTTC. Variable domain in full (rest from reference TRBV11-2 and TRBJ2-1): EAGVAQSPRYKIIEKRQSVAFWCNPISGHATLYWYQQILGQGPKLLIQFQNNGVVDDSQLPKDRFSAERLKGVDSTLKIQPAKLEDSAVYLCASSTIWNEQFFGPGTRLTVL.

This clone was counted only a few times. This chain uses TRBV5-1 with TRBJ2-5; D perhaps matches TRBD2 (5 bases). CDR3 length: 17 residues. V lost 0 bases, J lost 4 bases, and 19 bases lay in between. Germline assignment: CDR1 SGHRS and CDR2 YFSETQ. In DNA, the CDR3 is TGCGCCAGCAGCTTGGAGGTCATCGGAGGCAAGGGAGAGACCCAGTACTTC. It is translated as CASSLEVIGGKGETQYF.

Of note for this clone: The sample contains more than one DNA sequence encoding this CDR3. The chain couples TRBV4-3 to TRBJ2-2; the D call may be TRBD1 or TRBD2 (6 bases each). CDR3 size: 14 residues. Trimming cost V 5 bases and J 4 bases, with 11 bases left between them. Germline CDR1 and CDR2: LGHNA and YSLEER. The CDR3, as DNA: TGCGCCAGCAGCTTACAGGGAGGCACCGGGGAGCTGTTTTTT. Its translation is CASSLQGGTGELFF.

CDR3 bases: TGCAGCGTTGAAGATCCATCGGGTGGCTACACCTTC. Protein product: CSVEDPSGGYTF. V usage is TRBV29-1 and J usage is TRBJ1-2; D is unclear. With 0 bases removed from V and 7 bases from J, the gap between germline ends came to 9 bases. Germline-derived CDR1 and CDR2 are SQVTM and ANQGSEA. CDR3 length: 12 amino acids.

DNA for the CDR3: TGCAGCGTTGTGACCAGAATGAACACTGAAGCTTTCTTT. It yields the protein CSVVTRMNTEAFF. The rearrangement joins TRBV29-1 to TRBJ1-1, with unresolved D. Germline loops: CDR1 SQVTM, CDR2 ANQGSEA. Trimming took 4 bases from V and 0 from J, leaving 9 bases between them. The CDR3 loop spans 13 amino acids. Using reference TRBV29-1 and TRBJ1-1 for the parts outside the CDR3, the full variable domain is SAVISQKPSRDICQRGTSLTIQCQVDSQVTMMFWYRQQPGQSLTLIATANQGSEATYESGFVIDKFPISRPNLTFSTLTVSNMSPEDSSIYLCSVVTRMNTEAFFGQGTRLTVV.

The CDR3 protein is CASSQVGGNTEAFF. In DNA, the CDR3 is TGTGCCAGCAGCCAAGTTGGGGGTAACACTGAAGCTTTCTTT. The chain links TRBV5-4 to TRBJ1-1, with a tentative D call TRBD1 (5 bases). Trimming pared 4 bases from V and 2 bases from J, leaving 12 bases between. The CDR3 is 14 residues long. CDR1 and CDR2 from the germline V gene are SGHNT and YYREEE (reference sequence).